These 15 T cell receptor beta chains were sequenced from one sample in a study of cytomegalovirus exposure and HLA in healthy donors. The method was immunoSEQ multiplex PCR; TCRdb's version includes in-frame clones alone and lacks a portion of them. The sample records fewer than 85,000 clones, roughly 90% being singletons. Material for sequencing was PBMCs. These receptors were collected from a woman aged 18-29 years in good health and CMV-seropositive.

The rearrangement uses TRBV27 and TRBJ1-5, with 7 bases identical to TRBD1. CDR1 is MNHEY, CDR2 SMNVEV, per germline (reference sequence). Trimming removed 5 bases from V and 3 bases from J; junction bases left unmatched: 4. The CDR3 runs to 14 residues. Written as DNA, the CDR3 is TGTGCCAGCAGTCCGACAGGGACCAATCAGCCCCAGCATTTT. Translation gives CASSPTGTNQPQHF.

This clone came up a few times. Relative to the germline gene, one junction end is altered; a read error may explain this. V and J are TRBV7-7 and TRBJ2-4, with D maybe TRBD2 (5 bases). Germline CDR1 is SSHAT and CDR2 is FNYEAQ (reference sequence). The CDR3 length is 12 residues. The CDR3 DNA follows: TGTGCTAGCAGCTCCTCGGGATCGATTCAGTACTTC. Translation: CASSSSGSIQYF. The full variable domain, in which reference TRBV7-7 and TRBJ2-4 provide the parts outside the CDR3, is GAGVSQSPRYKVTKRGQDVTLRCDPISSHATLYWYQQALGQGPEFLTYFNYEAQPDKSGLPSDRFSAERPEGSISTLTIQRTEQRDSAMYRCASSSSGSIQYFGAGTRLSVL.

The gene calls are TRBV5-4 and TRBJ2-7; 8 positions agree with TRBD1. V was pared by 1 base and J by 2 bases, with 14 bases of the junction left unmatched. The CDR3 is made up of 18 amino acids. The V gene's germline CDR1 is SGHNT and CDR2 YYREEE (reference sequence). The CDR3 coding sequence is TGTGCCAGCAGCTTGCGAGGGGAAGGACAGGGTTTTACCTACGAGCAGTACTTC. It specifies CASSLRGEGQGFTYEQYF.

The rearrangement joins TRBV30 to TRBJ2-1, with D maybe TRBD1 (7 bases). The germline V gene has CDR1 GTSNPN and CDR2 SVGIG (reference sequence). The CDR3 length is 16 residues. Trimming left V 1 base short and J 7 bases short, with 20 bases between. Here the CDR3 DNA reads TGTGCCTGGAGTGGGGGCGGGACAGCCCGGTTTAATGAGCAGTTCTTC. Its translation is CAWSGGGTARFNEQFF.

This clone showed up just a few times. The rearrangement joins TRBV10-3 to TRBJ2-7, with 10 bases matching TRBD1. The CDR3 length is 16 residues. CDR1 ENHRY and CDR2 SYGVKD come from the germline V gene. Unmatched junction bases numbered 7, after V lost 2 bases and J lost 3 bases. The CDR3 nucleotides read TGTGCCATCAGTGAGCCGGGACAGGGGAAAAGCTACGAGCAGTACTTC. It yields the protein CAISEPGQGKSYEQYF.

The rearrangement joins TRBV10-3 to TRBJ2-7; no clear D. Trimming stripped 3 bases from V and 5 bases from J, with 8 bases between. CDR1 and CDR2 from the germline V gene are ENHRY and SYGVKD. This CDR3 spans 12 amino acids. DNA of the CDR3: TGTGCCATCAGTGACCAAGCCCACGAGCAGTACTTC. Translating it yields CAISDQAHEQYF.

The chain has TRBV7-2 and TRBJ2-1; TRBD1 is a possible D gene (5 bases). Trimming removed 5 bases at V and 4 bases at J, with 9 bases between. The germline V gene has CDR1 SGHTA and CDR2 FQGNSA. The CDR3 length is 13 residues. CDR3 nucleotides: TGTGCCAGCAGCACCCAGGGATACAATGAGCAGTTCTTC. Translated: CASSTQGYNEQFF.

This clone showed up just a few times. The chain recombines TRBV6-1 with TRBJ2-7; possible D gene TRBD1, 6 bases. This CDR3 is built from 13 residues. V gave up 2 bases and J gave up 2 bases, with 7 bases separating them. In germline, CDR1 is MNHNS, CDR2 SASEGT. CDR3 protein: CASSEPGAYEQYF. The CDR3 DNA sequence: TGTGCCAGCAGTGAACCAGGGGCCTACGAGCAGTACTTC.

CDR3 coding DNA: TGTGCCTGGAGTGTAGGGGCGCGCCAAGAGACCCAGTACTTC. Amino acid sequence: CAWSVGARQETQYF. This chain connects TRBV30 to TRBJ2-5; tentatively, D is TRBD1 (5 bases). Deletions cut 0 bases from V and 1 base from J, with 9 bases between. The germline V gene has CDR1 GTSNPN and CDR2 SVGIG (reference sequence). The CDR3 is 14 amino acids.

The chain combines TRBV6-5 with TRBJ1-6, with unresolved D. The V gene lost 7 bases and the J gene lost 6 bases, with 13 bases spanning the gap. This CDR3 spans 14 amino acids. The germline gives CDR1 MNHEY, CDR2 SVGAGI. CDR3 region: CASTHQGSNSPLHF. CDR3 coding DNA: TGTGCCAGCACTCACCAAGGGAGTAATTCACCCCTCCACTTT.

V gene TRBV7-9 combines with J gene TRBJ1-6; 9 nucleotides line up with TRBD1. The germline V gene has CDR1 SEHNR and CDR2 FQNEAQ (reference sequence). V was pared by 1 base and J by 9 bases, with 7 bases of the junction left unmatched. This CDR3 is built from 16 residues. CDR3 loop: CASSLEGQGRTSPLHF. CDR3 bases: TGTGCCAGCAGCTTAGAAGGACAGGGGAGGACTTCACCCCTCCACTTT.

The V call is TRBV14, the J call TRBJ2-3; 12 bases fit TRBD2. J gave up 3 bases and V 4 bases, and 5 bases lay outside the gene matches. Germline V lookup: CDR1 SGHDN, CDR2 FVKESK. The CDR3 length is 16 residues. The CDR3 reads CASSPRTSGTTDTQYF. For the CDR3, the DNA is TGTGCCAGCAGCCCGCGGACTAGCGGGACGACAGATACGCAGTATTTT. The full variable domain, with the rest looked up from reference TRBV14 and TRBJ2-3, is EAGVTQFPSHSVIEKGQTVTLRCDPISGHDNLYWYRRVMGKEIKFLLHFVKESKQDESGMPNNRFLAERTGGTYSTLKVQPAELEDSGVYFCASSPRTSGTTDTQYFGPGTRLTVL.

The CDR3 sequence is CASSQLQGHYEQYF. As DNA, the CDR3 is TGTGCCAGCAGCCAACTCCAGGGCCACTACGAGCAGTACTTC. This chain joins TRBV14 and TRBJ2-7; a possible D gene is TRBD1 (5 bases). The germline V and J ends were trimmed by 2 bases and 3 bases, with 11 bases remaining between them. The germline CDR1 and CDR2 sequences are SGHDN and FVKESK. The CDR3 is 14 residues long.

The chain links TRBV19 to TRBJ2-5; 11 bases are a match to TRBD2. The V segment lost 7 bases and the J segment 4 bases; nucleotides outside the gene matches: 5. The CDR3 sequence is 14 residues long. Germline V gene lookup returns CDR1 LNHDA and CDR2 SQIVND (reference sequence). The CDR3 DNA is TGTGCCAGTAACACCGGACTAGCGGGAGAGACCCAGTACTTC. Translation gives CASNTGLAGETQYF.

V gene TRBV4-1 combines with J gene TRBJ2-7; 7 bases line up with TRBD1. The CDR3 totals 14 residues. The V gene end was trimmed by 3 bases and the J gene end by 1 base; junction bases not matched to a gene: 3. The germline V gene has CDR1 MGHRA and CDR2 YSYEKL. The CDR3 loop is CASSHQTGSYEQYF. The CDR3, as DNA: TGCGCCAGCAGCCACCAGACAGGGTCCTACGAGCAGTACTTC.